These 6 T cell receptor beta chains came from one sample sequenced in a study of CXCR3-negative and CXCR3-positive naive CD8 T cells. All TRB cDNA libraries came from 5' RACE performed with UMI labels. Using the 5' RACE reads, TCRdb records one entry per CDR3 protein without DNA. This table lists over 100,000 distinct CDR3 sequences. The sequenced sample was naive CXCR3- CD8+ T cells from blood. Noted subset: CD45RO-CCR7+CD27+CD95- naive CD8+ T cells lacking CXCR3 (TNR3-). These receptors came from a human donor in good health. Some clones in this sample may be carry-over from other donors' samples.

The rearrangement joins TRBV29-1 to TRBJ2-2; the D gene TCRdb calls, TRBD1, cannot be checked with no DNA. The CDR3 length is 13 residues. The germline V gene encodes CDR1 SQVTM and CDR2 ANQGSEA. This CDR3 reads CSAWTANTGELFF.

V gene TRBV12-3 or TRBV12-4 combines with J gene TRBJ2-5. The CDR3 has 14 amino acids. This CDR3 is CASSLRLAQETQYF.

The rearrangement uses TRBV19 and TRBJ2-7; there is no DNA to check the TCRdb D call of TRBD2. Germline V gives CDR1 LNHDA, CDR2 SQIVND (reference sequence). The CDR3 is 14 amino acids. The CDR3: CASSIRPVGGEQYF. Full variable domain (missing parts from reference TRBV19 and TRBJ2-7): DGGITQSPKYLFRKEGQNVTLSCEQNLNHDAMYWYRQDPGQGLRLIYYSQIVNDFQKGDIAEGYSVSREKKESFPLTVTSAQKNPTAFYLCASSIRPVGGEQYFGPGTRLTVT.

The rearrangement uses TRBV2 and TRBJ1-6. Germline V gene sequence: CDR1 SNHLY, CDR2 FYNNEI. CDR3 length: 14 amino acids. CDR3 residues: CASSESGLNSPLHF. The variable domain in full, completed from reference TRBV2 and TRBJ1-6, reads EPEVTQTPSHQVTQMGQEVILRCVPISNHLYFYWYRQILGQKVEFLVSFYNNEISEKSEIFDDQFSVERPDGSNFTLKIRSTKLEDSAMYFCASSESGLNSPLHFGNGTRLTVT.

The chain carries TRBV28 and TRBJ2-3. Germline V gene data show CDR1 as MDHEN and CDR2 as SYDVKM. The CDR3 loop spans 12 amino acids. The chain's CDR3 is CASSFRADTQYF.

The chain employs TRBV19 and TRBJ2-2; TCRdb selects TRBD2, and the lack of DNA leaves this call unchecked. This CDR3 has 15 amino acids. Germline lookup yields CDR1 LNHDA and CDR2 SQIVND (reference sequence). The CDR3 reads CASTGLAGATGELFF.